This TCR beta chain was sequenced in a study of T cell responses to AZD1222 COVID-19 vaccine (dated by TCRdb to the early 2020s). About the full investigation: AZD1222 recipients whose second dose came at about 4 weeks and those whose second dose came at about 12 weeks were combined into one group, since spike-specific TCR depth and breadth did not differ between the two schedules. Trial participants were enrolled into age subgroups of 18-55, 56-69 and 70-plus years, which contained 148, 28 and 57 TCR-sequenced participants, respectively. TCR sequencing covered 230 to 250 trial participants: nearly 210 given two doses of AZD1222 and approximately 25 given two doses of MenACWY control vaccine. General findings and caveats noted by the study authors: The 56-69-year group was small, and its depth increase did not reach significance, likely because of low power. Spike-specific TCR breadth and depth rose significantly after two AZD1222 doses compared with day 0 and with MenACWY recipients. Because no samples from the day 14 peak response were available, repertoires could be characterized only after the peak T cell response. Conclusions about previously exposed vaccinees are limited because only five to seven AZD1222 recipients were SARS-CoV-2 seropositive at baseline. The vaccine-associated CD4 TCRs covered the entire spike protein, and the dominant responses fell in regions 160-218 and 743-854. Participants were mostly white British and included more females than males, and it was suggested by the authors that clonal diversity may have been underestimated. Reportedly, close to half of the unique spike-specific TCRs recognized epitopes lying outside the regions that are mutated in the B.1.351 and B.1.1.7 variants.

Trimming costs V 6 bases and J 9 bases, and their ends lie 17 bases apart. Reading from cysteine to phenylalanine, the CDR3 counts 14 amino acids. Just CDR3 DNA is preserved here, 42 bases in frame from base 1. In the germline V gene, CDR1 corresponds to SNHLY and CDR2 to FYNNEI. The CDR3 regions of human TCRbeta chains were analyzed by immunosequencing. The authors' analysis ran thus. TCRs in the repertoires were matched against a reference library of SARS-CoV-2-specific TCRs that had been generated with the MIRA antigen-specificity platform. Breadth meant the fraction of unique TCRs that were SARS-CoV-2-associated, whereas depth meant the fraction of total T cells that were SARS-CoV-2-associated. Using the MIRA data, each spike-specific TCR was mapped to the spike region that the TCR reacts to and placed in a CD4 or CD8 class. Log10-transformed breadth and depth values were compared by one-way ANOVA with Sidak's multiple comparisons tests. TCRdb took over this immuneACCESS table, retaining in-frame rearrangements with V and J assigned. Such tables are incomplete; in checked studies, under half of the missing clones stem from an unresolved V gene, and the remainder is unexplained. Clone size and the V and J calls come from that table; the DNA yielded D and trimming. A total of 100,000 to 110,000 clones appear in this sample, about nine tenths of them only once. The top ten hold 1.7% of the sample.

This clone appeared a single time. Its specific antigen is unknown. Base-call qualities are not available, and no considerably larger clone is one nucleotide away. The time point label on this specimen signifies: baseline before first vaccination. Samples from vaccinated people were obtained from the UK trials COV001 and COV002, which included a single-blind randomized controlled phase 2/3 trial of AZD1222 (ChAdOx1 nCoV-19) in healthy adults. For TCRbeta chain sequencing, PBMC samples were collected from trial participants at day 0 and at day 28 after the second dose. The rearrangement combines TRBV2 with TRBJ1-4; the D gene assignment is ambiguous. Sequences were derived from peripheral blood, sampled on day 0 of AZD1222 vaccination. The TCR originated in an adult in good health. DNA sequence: TGTGCCAGCAGGATGGACGGACTTGCGAAAAAACTGTTTTTT. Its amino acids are CASRMDGLAKKLFF.